This TCR beta chain was documented in a study of cytotoxic CD8 clonotypes in ibrutinib-treated CLL. Across the whole study: Investigators collected response samples after a median approximately twelve months of treatment, range 6 to 36.

A word on this clone: The antigen is undetermined.

The method was immunoSEQ multiplex PCR; TCRdb's version includes in-frame clones alone and lacks a portion of them. The sample yields over 95,000 clones, 58% seen once. General observations from the study: Public clonotypes occurred uncommonly; on treatment, they contracted or remained stable. Having risen at ibrutinib response, clonality had fallen back toward baseline by progression.

Frozen PBMC stocks contributed 2 to 2.5 micrograms of genomic DNA to the TCR beta libraries. V was clipped by 3 bases and J by 4 bases, with 10 bases between them. CDR3 size: 14 residues. From germline, CDR1 is SGDLS and CDR2 YYNGEE. This chain links TRBV9 with TRBJ2-2; D gene ambiguous. The sequence came from a human donor with chronic lymphocytic leukemia. The starting material was PBMCs, obtained after 24 months of ibrutinib treatment. The CDR3 sequence is CASSGSSGTGELFF. CDR3 nucleotides: TGTGCCAGCAGCGGATCCTCAGGCACCGGGGAGCTGTTTTTT. Filled out from reference TRBV9 and TRBJ2-2, the complete variable domain reads DSGVTQTPKHLITATGQRVTLRCSPRSGDLSVYWYQQSLDQGLQFLIQYYNGEERAKGNILERFSAQQFPDLHSELNLSSLELGDSALYFCASSGSSGTGELFFGEGSRLTVL.